The TCR beta chain under discussion was sequenced for a study of cytomegalovirus exposure and HLA in healthy donors. A note on this clone: Its antigen is not known.

Germline V gene data show CDR1 as SQVTM and CDR2 as ANQGSEA. The CDR3 spans 15 residues. J was trimmed by 4 bases and V by 6 bases; bases with no gene match: 9. Study-wide results and limits: With later analysis, a missense DCLRE1C variant became linked to TCR beta V- and J-gene trimming. Later on, an analysis found that several of the most significant clusters appeared to be linked to common viral pathogens, which included parvovirus B19. Solely CMV serostatus was available to characterize immune exposure. TCR association rates varied by HLA locus in a later analysis, with DRB1 highest and HLA-C lowest.

It was with 60 Vbeta and 13 Jbeta primers that the PCR ran. The table came from immunoSEQ multiplex PCR; TCRdb's copy has only in-frame clones and leaves some out. This repertoire shows some 180,000 clones, 79% found once; its top ten account for approximately 4%. Sequenced material: PBMCs. The clonotype comes from a young woman in good health and CMV-seropositive. The chain is built from TRBV29-1 and TRBJ2-7; 13 positions agree with TRBD2. CDR3 in DNA: TGCAGCGTCTTAGGGACTAGCGGGAAGAGGTACGAGCAGTACTTC. Protein: CSVLGTSGKRYEQYF.